The present entry profiles one T cell receptor beta chain with its context. This sample is part of a study of cytomegalovirus exposure and HLA in healthy donors. The CDR3 sequence is 13 residues long. The V end lost 2 bases, the J end lost 2 bases, and 6 bases lay between the germline ends. Looked up from germline, CDR1 is SEHNR and CDR2 is FQNEAQ (reference sequence). Vbeta (60) and Jbeta (13) primers were used in the PCR. The authors' processing: As a later analysis found, there were approximately 80 million unique TCR beta chains, of which around 10 million were shared. Generated by immunoSEQ multiplex PCR, the TCRdb table keeps only in-frame clones and is missing some. V and J calls and clone size come straight from that table; D and trimming were deduced from the DNA. The table records over 65,000 clones, 75% to 85% of them present only once.

What was sequenced was PBMCs. The receptor's source is a middle-aged woman in good health and CMV-seropositive. The rearrangement joins TRBV7-9 to TRBJ1-2; D uncertain. The CDR3 reads CASSLSPNYGYTF. The CDR3 DNA reads TGTGCCAGCAGCTTATCTCCGAACTATGGCTACACCTTC.